This TCR beta chain was found in a study of Graves' ophthalmopathy and Graves' hyperthyroidism. Study at large: Upon initial diagnosis and before any treatment, peripheral blood was collected. Regarding the study as a whole: Most expanded clonotypes from thyroid (those above 0.001 frequency) were also found in blood. The model's ophthalmopathy progression predictions had around 67% sensitivity and approximately 72% specificity. A classifier, a 13-signature model, separated ophthalmopathy from stable hyperthyroidism with more than 85% sensitivity and 75% to 83% specificity.

With 6 bases clipped from V and 6 bases from J, the junction kept 16 bases outside the gene matches. The CDR3 is 17 residues long. Germline values: CDR1 MDHEN, CDR2 SYDVKM. Transcripts of RNA were the source for amplifying TCR beta CDR3 regions. The authors performed first-round RT-PCR with HTBI primers and then a second-round multiplex PCR. Each CDR3 protein gets one entry after TCRdb re-called the multiplex PCR reads with MiXCR. The data show 600,000 to 650,000 distinct CDR3 sequences, about a fifth seen once. As to this clonotype: Antigen unknown.

Specimen: peripheral blood. This receptor was obtained from a woman in her late teens or twenties with stable Graves' hyperthyroidism. Some clones in this sample may be carry-over from other donors' samples. The V gene is TRBV28, the J gene TRBJ2-7, with 11 bases aligning to TRBD2. The CDR3 spells CASRPTPQLAGVGEQYF. The CDR3 nucleotides are TGTGCCAGCAGACCAACCCCCCAACTAGCGGGAGTGGGCGAGCAGTACTTC.